The clone carrying this T cell receptor (beta chain) was seen at least ten times. The antigen is unknown. The investigators amplified TCR beta CDR3 regions from RNA transcripts. The HTBI set primed first-round TCR CDR3 RT-PCR. TCRdb passed the multiplex PCR reads through MiXCR, listing each CDR3 protein once. The table records roughly 300,000 distinct CDR3 sequences, roughly 14% of them present only once. From germline, CDR1 is MNHEY and CDR2 SMNVEV (reference sequence). Germline trimming cut 4 bases from V and 3 bases from J; bases unmatched to any gene: 7. The CDR3 loop spans 15 amino acids. The sample comes from a study of T cells in Graves' hyperthyroidism and ophthalmopathy. Notes on the study in general: Most thyroid clonotypes that were expanded above 0.001 also turned up in blood. Stable hyperthyroidism was told apart from ophthalmopathy by a model built on 13 V-J features.

On the basis of clinical symptoms, serum thyroxine and TRAb, thyroid ultrasound and orbital computed tomography, diagnoses were made. Fresh peripheral blood, 10 ml, was the source of the PBMCs. The chain is built from TRBV27 and TRBJ1-1; 8 positions match TRBD1. The sample comprised blood. The source is a woman younger than 45 with Graves' hyperthyroidism. CDR3 protein: CASSSPTGAHTEAFF. The CDR3 DNA sequence: TGTGCCAGCAGTTCCCCGACAGGGGCGCACACTGAAGCTTTCTTT.